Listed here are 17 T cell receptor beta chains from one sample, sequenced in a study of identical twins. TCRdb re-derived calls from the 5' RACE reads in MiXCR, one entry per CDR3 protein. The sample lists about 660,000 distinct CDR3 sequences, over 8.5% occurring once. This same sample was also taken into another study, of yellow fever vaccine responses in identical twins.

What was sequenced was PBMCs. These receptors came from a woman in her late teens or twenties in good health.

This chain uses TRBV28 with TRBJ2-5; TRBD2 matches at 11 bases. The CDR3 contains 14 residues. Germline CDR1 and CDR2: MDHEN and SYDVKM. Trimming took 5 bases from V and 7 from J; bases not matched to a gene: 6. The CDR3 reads CASSPGSGGGTQYF. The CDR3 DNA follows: TGTGCCAGCAGTCCGGGTAGCGGGGGGGGGACCCAGTACTTC. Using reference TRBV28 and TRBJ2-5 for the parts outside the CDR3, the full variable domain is DVKVTQSSRYLVKRTGEKVFLECVQDMDHENMFWYRQDPGLGLRLIYFSYDVKMKEKGDIPEGYSVSREKKERFSLILESASTNQTSMYLCASSPGSGGGTQYFGPGTRLLVL.

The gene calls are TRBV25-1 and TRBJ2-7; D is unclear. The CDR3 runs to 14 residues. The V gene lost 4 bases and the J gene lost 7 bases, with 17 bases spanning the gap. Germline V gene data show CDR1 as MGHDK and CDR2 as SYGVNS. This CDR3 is CASSALGSGREQYF. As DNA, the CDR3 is TGTGCCAGCAGTGCCTTGGGTTCAGGTAGGGAGCAGTACTTC.

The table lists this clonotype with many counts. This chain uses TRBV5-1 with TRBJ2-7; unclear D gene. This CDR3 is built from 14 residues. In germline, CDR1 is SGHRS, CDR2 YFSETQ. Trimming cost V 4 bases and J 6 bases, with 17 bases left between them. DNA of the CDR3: TGCGCCAGCAGCCCGGCCAACAGTCCCGTCGAGCAGTACTTC. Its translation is CASSPANSPVEQYF. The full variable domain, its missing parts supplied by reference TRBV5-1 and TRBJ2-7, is KAGVTQTPRYLIKTRGQQVTLSCSPISGHRSVSWYQQTPGQGLQFLFEYFSETQRNKGNFPGRFSGRQFSNSRSEMNVSTLELGDSALYLCASSPANSPVEQYFGPGTRLTVT.

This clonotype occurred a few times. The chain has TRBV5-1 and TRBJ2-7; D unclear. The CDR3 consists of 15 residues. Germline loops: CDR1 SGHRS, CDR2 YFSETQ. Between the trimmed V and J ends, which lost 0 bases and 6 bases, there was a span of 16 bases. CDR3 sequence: CASSLGWSSPSEQYF. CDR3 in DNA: TGCGCCAGCAGCTTGGGGTGGTCGAGTCCCTCCGAGCAGTACTTC.

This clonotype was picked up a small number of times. The CDR3 region has the DNA TGTGCCAGTAGTGGGGCGGGAGCAGGTTGGAGCGAGCAGTACTTC. Its translation is CASSGAGAGWSEQYF. V gene TRBV19 combines with J gene TRBJ2-7; 7 bases align to TRBD2. Germline CDR1 is LNHDA and CDR2 is SQIVND (reference sequence). This CDR3 comprises 15 residues. V dropped 5 bases and J dropped 6; count of bases not matched to a gene: 13.

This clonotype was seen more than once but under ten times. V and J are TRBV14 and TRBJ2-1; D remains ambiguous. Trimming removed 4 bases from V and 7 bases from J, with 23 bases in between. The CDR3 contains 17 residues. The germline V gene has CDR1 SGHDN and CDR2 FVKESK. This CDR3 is CASSLLQSWYSTNEQFF. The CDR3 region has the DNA TGTGCCAGCAGCCTCCTACAGAGTTGGTATTCGACGAATGAGCAGTTCTTC.

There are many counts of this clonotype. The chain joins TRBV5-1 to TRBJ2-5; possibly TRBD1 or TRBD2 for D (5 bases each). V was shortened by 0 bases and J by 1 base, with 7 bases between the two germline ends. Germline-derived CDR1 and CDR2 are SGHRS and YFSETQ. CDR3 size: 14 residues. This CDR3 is CASSLAGTQETQYF. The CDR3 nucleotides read TGCGCCAGCAGCTTGGCAGGGACCCAAGAGACCCAGTACTTC.

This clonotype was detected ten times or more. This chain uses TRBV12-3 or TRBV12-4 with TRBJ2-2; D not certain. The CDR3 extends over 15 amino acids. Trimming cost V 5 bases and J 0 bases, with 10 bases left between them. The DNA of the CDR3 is TGTGCCAGCAGTGGGCGGATATCGAACACCGGGGAGCTGTTTTTT. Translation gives CASSGRISNTGELFF.

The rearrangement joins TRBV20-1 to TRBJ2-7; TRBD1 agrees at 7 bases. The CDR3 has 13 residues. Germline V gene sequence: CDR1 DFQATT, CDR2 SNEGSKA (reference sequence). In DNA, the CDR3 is TGCAGGGCGGACGACAGGGTTGGCTACGAGCAGTACTTC. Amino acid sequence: CRADDRVGYEQYF.

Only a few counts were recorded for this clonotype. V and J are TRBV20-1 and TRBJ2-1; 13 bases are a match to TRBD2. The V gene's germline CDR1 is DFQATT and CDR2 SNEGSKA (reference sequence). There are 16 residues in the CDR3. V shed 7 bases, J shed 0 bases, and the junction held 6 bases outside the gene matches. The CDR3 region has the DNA TGCAGTGGGACTAGCGGGAGCGGGGGCTCCTACAATGAGCAGTTCTTC. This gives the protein CSGTSGSGGSYNEQFF.

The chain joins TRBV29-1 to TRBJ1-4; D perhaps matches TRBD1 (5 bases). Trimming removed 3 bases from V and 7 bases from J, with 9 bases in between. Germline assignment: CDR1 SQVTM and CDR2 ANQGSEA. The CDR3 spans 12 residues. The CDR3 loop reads CSVDSGTEKLFF. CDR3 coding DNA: TGCAGCGTTGATAGTGGGACTGAAAAACTGTTTTTT.

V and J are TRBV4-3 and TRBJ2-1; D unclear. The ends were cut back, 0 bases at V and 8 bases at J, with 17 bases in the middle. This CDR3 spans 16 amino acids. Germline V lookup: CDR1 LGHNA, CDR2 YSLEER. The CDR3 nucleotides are TGCGCCAGCAGCCAAGATCGTTCACACGCGCCAGATGAGCAGTTCTTC. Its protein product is CASSQDRSHAPDEQFF.

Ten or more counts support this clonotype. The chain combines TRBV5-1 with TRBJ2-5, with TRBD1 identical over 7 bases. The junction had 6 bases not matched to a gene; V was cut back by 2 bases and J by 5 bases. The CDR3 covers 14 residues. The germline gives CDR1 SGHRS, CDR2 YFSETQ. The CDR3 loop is CASSFYQGVETQYF. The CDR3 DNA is TGCGCCAGCAGCTTTTACCAGGGGGTCGAGACCCAGTACTTC.

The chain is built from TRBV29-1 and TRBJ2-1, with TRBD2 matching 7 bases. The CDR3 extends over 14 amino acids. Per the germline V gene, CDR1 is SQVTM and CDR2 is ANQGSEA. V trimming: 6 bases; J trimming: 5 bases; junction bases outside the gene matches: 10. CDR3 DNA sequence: TGCAGCGTCTTGGGGCGGGAGTCCCACAATGAGCAGTTCTTC. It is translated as CSVLGRESHNEQFF.

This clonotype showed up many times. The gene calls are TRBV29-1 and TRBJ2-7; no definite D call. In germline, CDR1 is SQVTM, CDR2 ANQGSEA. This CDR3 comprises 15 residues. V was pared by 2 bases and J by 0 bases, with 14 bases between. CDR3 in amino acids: CSVETGSRSSYEQYF. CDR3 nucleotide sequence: TGCAGCGTTGAAACCGGCAGCAGGAGCTCCTACGAGCAGTACTTC.

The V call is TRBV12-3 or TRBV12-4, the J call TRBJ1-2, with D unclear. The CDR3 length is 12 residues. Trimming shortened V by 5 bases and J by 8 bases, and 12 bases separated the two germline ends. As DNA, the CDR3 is TGTGCCAGCAGTACAGACTTGGGGGGCTACACCTTC. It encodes CASSTDLGGYTF.

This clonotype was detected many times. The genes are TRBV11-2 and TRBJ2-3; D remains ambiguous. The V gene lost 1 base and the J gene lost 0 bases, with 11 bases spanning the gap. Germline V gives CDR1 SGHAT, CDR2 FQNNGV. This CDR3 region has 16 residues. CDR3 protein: CASSLVGLASTDTQYF. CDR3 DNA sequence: TGTGCCAGCAGCTTAGTTGGCCTTGCCAGCACAGATACGCAGTATTTT.